The clone carrying this T cell receptor (beta chain) was recorded a few times. No antigen is known for it. Sample barcodes and UMIs were carried by the TCR alpha and TCR beta cDNA libraries that 5'RACE generated with constant-segment primers. MiXCR, run by TCRdb on the 5' RACE reads, gives a single entry per CDR3 protein. This table holds roughly 350,000 distinct CDR3 sequences, around 28% found once. The data originate from a study of T-cell memory formation after mild COVID-19. Study context: Clusters of TCRs were largely donor specific. Study results and caveats: Shrinking CD4+ clones were chiefly CM and EM; CD8+ ones were chiefly EMRA. There were some responding clones in pre-infection memory, which suggested that cross-reactive memory had joined.

The specimen sequenced was PBMCs or a T cell subset sorted from them (not recorded which). This TCR derives from an adult woman who had mild COVID-19 (a few samples of this study predate the infection). Cell type and time point are not known.

CDR3 sequence reads: CASRSDSRGYTF. CDR3 nucleotide sequence: TGTGCCAGCAGATCGGACAGTCGGGGCTACACCTTC. V is TRBV6-5 and J is TRBJ1-2, with D possibly being TRBD1 (6 bases). The CDR3 runs to 12 residues. V gave up 6 bases and J gave up 8 bases, with 13 bases separating them. Germline V gene sequence: CDR1 MNHEY, CDR2 SVGAGI.